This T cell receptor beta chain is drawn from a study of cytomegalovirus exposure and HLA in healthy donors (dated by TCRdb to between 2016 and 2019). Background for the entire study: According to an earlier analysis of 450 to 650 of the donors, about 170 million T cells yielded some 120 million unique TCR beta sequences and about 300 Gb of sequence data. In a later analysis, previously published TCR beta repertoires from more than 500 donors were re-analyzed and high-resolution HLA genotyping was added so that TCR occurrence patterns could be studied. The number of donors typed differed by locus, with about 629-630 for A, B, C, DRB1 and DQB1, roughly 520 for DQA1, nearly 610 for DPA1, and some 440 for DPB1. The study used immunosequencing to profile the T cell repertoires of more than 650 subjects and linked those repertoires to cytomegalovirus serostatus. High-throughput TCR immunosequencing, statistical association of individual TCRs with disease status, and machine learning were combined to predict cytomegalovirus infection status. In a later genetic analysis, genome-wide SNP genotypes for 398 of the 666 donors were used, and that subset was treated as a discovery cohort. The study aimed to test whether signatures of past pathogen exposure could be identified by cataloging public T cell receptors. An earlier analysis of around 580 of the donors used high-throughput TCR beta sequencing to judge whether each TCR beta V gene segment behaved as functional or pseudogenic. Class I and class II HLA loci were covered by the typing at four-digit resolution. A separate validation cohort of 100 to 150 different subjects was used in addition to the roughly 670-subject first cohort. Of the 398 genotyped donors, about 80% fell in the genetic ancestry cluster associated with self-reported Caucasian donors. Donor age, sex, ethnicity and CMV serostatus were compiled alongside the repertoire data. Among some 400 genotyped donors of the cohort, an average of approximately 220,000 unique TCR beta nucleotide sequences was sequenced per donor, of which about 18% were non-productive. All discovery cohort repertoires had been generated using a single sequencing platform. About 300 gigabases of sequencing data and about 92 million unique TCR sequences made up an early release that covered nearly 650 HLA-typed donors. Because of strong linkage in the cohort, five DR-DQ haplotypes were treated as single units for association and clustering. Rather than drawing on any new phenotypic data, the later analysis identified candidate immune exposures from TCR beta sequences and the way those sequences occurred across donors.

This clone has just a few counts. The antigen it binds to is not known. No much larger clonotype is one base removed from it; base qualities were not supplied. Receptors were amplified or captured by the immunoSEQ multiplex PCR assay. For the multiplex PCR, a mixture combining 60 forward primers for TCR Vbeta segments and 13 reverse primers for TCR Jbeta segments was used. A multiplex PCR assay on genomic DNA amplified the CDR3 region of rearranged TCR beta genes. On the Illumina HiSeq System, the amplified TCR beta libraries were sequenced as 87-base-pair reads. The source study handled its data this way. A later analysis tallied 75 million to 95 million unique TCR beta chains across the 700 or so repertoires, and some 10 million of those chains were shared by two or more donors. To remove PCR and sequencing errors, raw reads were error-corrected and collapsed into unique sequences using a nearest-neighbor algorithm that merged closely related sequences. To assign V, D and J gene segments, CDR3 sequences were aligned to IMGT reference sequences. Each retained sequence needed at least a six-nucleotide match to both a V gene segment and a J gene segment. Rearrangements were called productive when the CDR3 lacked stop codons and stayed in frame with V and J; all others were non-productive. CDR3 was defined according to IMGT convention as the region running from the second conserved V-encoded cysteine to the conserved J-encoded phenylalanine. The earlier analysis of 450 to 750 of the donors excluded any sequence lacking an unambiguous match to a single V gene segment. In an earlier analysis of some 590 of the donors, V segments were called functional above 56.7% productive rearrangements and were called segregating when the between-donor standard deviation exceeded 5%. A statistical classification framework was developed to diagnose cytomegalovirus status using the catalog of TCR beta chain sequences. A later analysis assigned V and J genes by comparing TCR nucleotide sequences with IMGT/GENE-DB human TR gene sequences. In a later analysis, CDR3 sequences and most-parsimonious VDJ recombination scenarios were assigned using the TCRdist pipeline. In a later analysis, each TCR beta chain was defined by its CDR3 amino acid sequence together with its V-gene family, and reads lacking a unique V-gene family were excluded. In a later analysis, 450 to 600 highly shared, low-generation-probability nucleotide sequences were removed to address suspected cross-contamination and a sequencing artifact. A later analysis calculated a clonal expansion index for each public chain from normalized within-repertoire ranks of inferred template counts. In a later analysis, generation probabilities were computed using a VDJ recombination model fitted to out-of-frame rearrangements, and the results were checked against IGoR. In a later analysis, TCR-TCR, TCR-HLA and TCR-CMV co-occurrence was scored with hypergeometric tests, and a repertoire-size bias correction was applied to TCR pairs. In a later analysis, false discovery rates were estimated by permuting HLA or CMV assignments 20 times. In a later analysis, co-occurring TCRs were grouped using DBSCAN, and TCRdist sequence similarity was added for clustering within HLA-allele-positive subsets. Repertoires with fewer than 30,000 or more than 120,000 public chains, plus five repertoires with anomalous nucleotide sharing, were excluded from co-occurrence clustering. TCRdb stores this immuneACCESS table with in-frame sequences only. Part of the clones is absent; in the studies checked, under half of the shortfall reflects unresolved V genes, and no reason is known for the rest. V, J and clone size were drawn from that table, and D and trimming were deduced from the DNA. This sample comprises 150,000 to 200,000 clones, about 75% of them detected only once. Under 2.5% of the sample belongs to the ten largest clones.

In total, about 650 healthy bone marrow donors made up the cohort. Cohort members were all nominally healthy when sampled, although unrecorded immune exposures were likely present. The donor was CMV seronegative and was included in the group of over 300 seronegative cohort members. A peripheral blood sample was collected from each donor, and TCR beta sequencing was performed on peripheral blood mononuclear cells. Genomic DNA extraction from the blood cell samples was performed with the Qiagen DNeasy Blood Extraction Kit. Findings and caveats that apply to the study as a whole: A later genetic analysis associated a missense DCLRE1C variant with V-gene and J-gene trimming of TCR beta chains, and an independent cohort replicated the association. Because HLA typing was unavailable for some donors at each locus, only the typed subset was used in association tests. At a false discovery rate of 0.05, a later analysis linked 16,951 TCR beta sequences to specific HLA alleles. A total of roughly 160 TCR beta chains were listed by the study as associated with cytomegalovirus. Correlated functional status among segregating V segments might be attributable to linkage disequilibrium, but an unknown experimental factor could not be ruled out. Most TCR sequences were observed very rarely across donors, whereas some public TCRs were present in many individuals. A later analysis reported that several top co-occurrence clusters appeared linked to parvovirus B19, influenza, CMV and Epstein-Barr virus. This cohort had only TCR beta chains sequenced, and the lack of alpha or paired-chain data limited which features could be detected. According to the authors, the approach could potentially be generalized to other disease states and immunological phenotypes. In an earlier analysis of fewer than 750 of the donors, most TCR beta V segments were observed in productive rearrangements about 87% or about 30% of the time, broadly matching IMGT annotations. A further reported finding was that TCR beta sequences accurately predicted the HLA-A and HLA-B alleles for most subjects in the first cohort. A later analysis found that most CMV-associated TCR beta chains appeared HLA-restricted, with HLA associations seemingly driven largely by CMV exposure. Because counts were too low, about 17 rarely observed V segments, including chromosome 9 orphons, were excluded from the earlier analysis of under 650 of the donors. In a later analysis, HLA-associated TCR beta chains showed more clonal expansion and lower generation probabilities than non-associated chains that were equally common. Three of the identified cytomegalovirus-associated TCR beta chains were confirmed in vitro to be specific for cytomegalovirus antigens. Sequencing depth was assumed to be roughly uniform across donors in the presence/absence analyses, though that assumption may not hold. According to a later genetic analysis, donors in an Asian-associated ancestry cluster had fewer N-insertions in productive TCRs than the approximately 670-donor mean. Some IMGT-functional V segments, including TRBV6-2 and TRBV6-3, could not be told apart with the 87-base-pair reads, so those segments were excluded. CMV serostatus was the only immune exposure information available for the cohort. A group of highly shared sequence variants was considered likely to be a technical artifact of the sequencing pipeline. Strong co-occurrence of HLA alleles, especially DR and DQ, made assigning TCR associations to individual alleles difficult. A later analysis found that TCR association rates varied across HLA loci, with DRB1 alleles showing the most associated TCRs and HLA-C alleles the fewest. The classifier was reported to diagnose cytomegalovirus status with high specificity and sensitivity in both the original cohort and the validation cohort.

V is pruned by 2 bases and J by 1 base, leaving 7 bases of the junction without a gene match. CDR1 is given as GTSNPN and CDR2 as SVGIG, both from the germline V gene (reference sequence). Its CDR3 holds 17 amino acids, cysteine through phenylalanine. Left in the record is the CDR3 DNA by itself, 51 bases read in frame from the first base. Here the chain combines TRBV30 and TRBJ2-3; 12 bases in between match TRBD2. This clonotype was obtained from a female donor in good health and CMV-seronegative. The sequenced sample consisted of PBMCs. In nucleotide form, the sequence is TGTGCCTGGAGTCAACCCGGGACTAGCGGGCGCACAGATACGCAGTATTTT. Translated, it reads CAWSQPGTSGRTDTQYF.